These T cell receptor beta chains were read from a single sample in a study of blood T cell repertoires in COVID-19. Repertoires were generated with immunoSEQ multiplex PCR, while TCRdb's copy carries only in-frame clones and drops some. The repertoire includes fewer than 350,000 clones, around 85% of them detected once, and about 2.3% sits in the top ten. Sequenced material: PBMCs or T cells enriched from blood (not recorded which). The receptors stem from a woman aged 45 to 65 who had recovered from COVID-19. CDR3s include the opening cysteine and the closing phenylalanine or tryptophan. The D gene is left open where the match is weak. Only some rows state a clone size, as once, few, many or a class for expanded clones.

D: .; J: TRBJ2-2; size: .; V: TRBV19; DNA: TGTGCCAGTAGTGGGAGGCCCGGGGAGCTGTTTTTT; CDR3: CASSGRPGELFF
D: TRBD2; J: TRBJ2-1; size: .; V: TRBV7-9; DNA: TGTGCCAGCCGCCCGGGGGGGAATGAGCAGTTCTTC; CDR3: CASRPGGNEQFF
D: .; J: TRBJ1-2; size: .; V: TRBV2; DNA: TGTGCCAGCAGTGTGGCTACAGGAACCTATGGCTACACCTTC; CDR3: CASSVATGTYGYTF
D: .; J: TRBJ2-5; size: .; V: TRBV5-1; DNA: TGCGCCAGCAGCTTGGAATTAGGGGCTTTTGAAGAGACCCAGTACTTC; CDR3: CASSLELGAFEETQYF
D: TRBD1; J: TRBJ1-4; size: .; V: TRBV3-1/TRBV3-2; DNA: TGTGCCAGCAGCCAAGTTCGGACAGGAACTAATGAAAAACTGTTTTTT; CDR3: CASSQVRTGTNEKLFF
D: TRBD1; J: TRBJ1-5; size: once; V: TRBV4-1; DNA: TGCGCCAGCAGCCAATTTCAGGGGGAGAATCAGCCCCAGCATTTT; CDR3: CASSQFQGENQPQHF
D: TRBD1; J: TRBJ1-1; size: .; V: TRBV7-8; DNA: TGTGCCAGCAGCTCAGGACAGGGGCCGAACACTGAAGCTTTCTTT; CDR3: CASSSGQGPNTEAFF
D: .; J: TRBJ1-6; size: once; V: TRBV2; DNA: TGTGCCAGCAGGGCAGGGAACTCACCCCTCCACTTT; CDR3: CASRAGNSPLHF
D: TRBD1; J: TRBJ1-2; size: .; V: TRBV6-5; DNA: TGTGCCAGCAGTTACCTGACAGGGGATGGCTACACCTTC; CDR3: CASSYLTGDGYTF
D: TRBD1; J: TRBJ1-4; size: .; V: TRBV7-6; DNA: TGTGCCAGCAGCCCCGGGACAGGGATTGAAAAACTGTTTTTT; CDR3: CASSPGTGIEKLFF
D: .; J: TRBJ2-2; size: .; V: TRBV30; DNA: TGTGCCTGGAGTCCGTTTTCCGGGGAGCTGTTTTTT; CDR3: CAWSPFSGELFF
D: .; J: TRBJ2-3; size: once; V: TRBV7-9; DNA: TGTGCCAGCAGCTTATCGGTGAAAGATACGCAGTATTTT; CDR3: CASSLSVKDTQYF
D: TRBD1; J: TRBJ1-4; size: .; V: TRBV27; DNA: TGTGCCAGCAGTTCTACTGACCCCAGACAGGGGGAACTTGAAAAACTGTTTTTT; CDR3: CASSSTDPRQGELEKLFF
D: TRBD2; J: TRBJ2-5; size: .; V: TRBV5-1; DNA: TGCGCCAGCACGGCGGCCGGGACTAGCGCCCAAGAGACCCAGTACTTC; CDR3: CASTAAGTSAQETQYF
D: .; J: TRBJ1-1; size: .; V: TRBV10-3; DNA: TGTGCCATCAGCCTACAGGGTGTGGGCACTGAAGCTTTCTTT; CDR3: CAISLQGVGTEAFF